A single sample gave rise to the 6 T cell receptor beta chains below, sequenced in a study of human CD4 T cells and Enterobacteriaceae. Assay: immunoSEQ multiplex PCR; the TCRdb copy retains only in-frame clones and omits some. Among around 540 clones, 38% were seen once, and the ten largest hold roughly 27%. CFSE-low CD25+ ICOS+ proliferating activated T cells were FACS-sorted after roughly 6-7 days. Sorted memory CD4+ T cells were CFSE-labeled and cultured 2:1 with irradiated antigen-pulsed autologous monocytes. Memory CD4+ T cells were sorted as all CD4+ cells except CD45RA+CCR7+CD95- naive cells, over 98% pure. Sample: bacteria-reactive CD4+ T cells grown in culture. Described subset: CFSE-low proliferating memory CD4 T cells sorted after in vitro stimulation with a heat-inactivated bacterium or M. tuberculosis lysate. These receptors all come from a human donor in good health.

CDR3 residues: CASRKSGGAIHEQFF. Here the CDR3 DNA reads TGTGCCAGCAGGAAAAGCGGGGGGGCCATTCATGAGCAGTTCTTC. The rearrangement uses TRBV6-5 and TRBJ2-1, with 10 bases aligning to TRBD2. V gave up 6 bases and J gave up 8 bases; unmatched junction bases: 10. Germline values: CDR1 MNHEY, CDR2 SVGAGI. CDR3 length: 15 amino acids.

In the case of this clone: An end of the junction does not agree with germline; a read error may underlie this. The rearrangement uses TRBV6-5 and TRBJ2-1; D unclear. The CDR3 spans 12 residues. CDR1 is MNHEY and CDR2 is SVGAGI in the germline V gene. DNA for the CDR3: TGTGCCAGCAGTGCATCGGCCCTCGTTGTCCTCTTC. Its protein product is CASSASALVVLF.

V usage is TRBV12-5 and J usage is TRBJ2-2; the D gene is possibly TRBD1 (6 bases). Trimming stripped 1 base from V and 3 bases from J, with 18 bases between. The CDR3 totals 18 residues. Germline loops: CDR1 LGHNT, CDR2 FRNRAP. The CDR3: CASGLGVRGIADTGELFF. CDR3 nucleotides: TGTGCTAGTGGTTTGGGCGTCAGGGGAATCGCGGACACCGGGGAGCTGTTTTTT.

V and J are TRBV30 and TRBJ2-5; TRBD2 matches at 10 bases. Trimming removed 0 bases from V and 5 bases from J; junction bases left unmatched: 12. The germline CDR1 and CDR2 sequences are GTSNPN and SVGIG (reference sequence). The CDR3 runs to 17 residues. The CDR3 nucleotides are TGTGCCTGGAGTGTAATGGCTAGCGGGGGTAATCGGGAGACCCAGTACTTC. It translates to CAWSVMASGGNRETQYF.

This rearrangement joins TRBV6-1 to TRBJ1-5; 9 positions agree with TRBD1. V lost 6 bases to trimming and J lost 4 bases; unmatched junction nucleotides: 7. Germline CDR1 and CDR2: MNHNS and SASEGT. The CDR3 contains 15 residues. The CDR3 nucleotides read TGTGCCAGCAGACCCACAGGGGGCGGGAATCAGCCCCAGCATTTT. This codes for CASRPTGGGNQPQHF.

V gene TRBV7-7 combines with J gene TRBJ2-1, with unresolved D. Germline V gene lookup returns CDR1 SSHAT and CDR2 FNYEAQ (reference sequence). V dropped 5 bases and J dropped 6 bases, with 11 bases sitting between them. This CDR3 comprises 13 residues. DNA for the CDR3: TGTGCCAGCAGCCTCCAGGATGGCAATGAGCAGTTCTTC. Translation: CASSLQDGNEQFF.